A single sample is the source of the 7 T cell receptor beta chains below, sequenced in a study of T cell responses to AZD1222 COVID-19 vaccine. Data came from immunoSEQ multiplex PCR; TCRdb stores just in-frame clones and leaves some out. The data hold 150,000 to 200,000 clones, with 85% to 95% observed a single time. The source material was peripheral blood, sampled on day 0 of AZD1222 vaccination. These receptor sequences come from an adult in good health.

The chain links TRBV6-5 to TRBJ1-5; D perhaps matches TRBD1 (5 bases). The CDR3 runs 15 residues. Trimming cost V 5 bases and J 7 bases, with 18 bases left between them. Germline V gene sequence: CDR1 MNHEY, CDR2 SVGAGI. This CDR3 is CASSRTSGYGQPQHF. As DNA, the CDR3 is TGTGCCAGCAGTAGAACATCAGGGTATGGACAGCCCCAGCATTTT.

The V gene is TRBV5-1, the J gene TRBJ2-5; no clear D. The CDR3 covers 12 residues. Trimming stripped 3 bases from V and 2 bases from J, with 5 bases between. CDR1 is SGHRS and CDR2 is YFSETQ in the germline V gene. The CDR3 loop is CASSYYQETQYF. The CDR3, as DNA: TGCGCCAGCAGCTATTATCAAGAGACCCAGTACTTC.

The chain combines TRBV5-1 with TRBJ2-1; the D gene could be TRBD1 or TRBD2 (5 bases each). Germline V gene lookup returns CDR1 SGHRS and CDR2 YFSETQ. V gave up 6 bases and J gave up 3 bases, with 19 bases separating them. The CDR3 is 16 residues long. The CDR3 sequence: CASTLRRADNYNEQFF. As DNA, the CDR3 is TGCGCCAGCACCCTCCGTAGAGCGGACAACTACAATGAGCAGTTCTTC. The variable domain in full, completed from reference TRBV5-1 and TRBJ2-1, reads KAGVTQTPRYLIKTRGQQVTLSCSPISGHRSVSWYQQTPGQGLQFLFEYFSETQRNKGNFPGRFSGRQFSNSRSEMNVSTLELGDSALYLCASTLRRADNYNEQFFGPGTRLTVL.

The chain employs TRBV7-2 and TRBJ1-1; 10 nucleotides agree with TRBD1. From germline, CDR1 is SGHTA and CDR2 FQGNSA. With V trimmed by 4 bases and J by 1 base, 3 bases remained unmatched. This CDR3 is 15 amino acids long. The CDR3 nucleotides are TGTGCCAGCAGCTACAGGACAGGGGGGAACACTGAAGCTTTCTTT. This sequence encodes CASSYRTGGNTEAFF.

The V call is TRBV5-1, the J call TRBJ1-6; tentative D call: TRBD1 (5 bases). Germline CDR1 reads SGHRS; CDR2 reads YFSETQ. V lost 3 bases, J lost 0 bases, and 13 bases lay in between. This CDR3 has 17 amino acids. For the CDR3, the DNA is TGCGCCAGCAGCTGGGACCTCCAGGGCTCCTATAATTCACCCCTCCACTTT. Translating gives CASSWDLQGSYNSPLHF.

The rearrangement joins TRBV11-2 to TRBJ2-2; D remains ambiguous. Germline loops: CDR1 SGHAT, CDR2 FQNNGV. The CDR3 length is 14 residues. Trimming took off 7 bases at V and 5 bases at J, with 14 bases between the two ends. Written as DNA, the CDR3 is TGTGCCAGCAAGCTGTGGGTGGCAACCGGGGAGCTGTTTTTT. Translation gives CASKLWVATGELFF.

This chain links TRBV4-2 with TRBJ2-3; D may match TRBD1 or TRBD2 (5 bases each). The CDR3 has 14 residues. Deletions cut 4 bases from V and 2 bases from J, with 10 bases between. Germline values: CDR1 LGHNA, CDR2 YNFKEQ. The CDR3 DNA reads TGTGCCAGCAGCCCCGGGACCTTCACAGATACGCAGTATTTT. This codes for CASSPGTFTDTQYF.